This T cell receptor (beta chain) originates from a study of T cell responses to AZD1222 COVID-19 vaccine. The table came from immunoSEQ multiplex PCR; TCRdb's copy has only in-frame clones and leaves some out. There are about 190,000 clones in the sample; just over 90% occur only once, and roughly 0.99% lies in the top ten. This CDR3 contains 17 residues. Germline-derived CDR1 and CDR2 are SGHRS and YFSETQ. V gave up 3 bases and J gave up 4 bases; unmatched junction bases: 6. Study-wide points: None of the repertoires were sampled until the peak T cell response had passed. Regions 160-218 and 743-854 held dominance among vaccine-associated CD4 TCRs, which spanned spike.

Details on this clone: Antigen: not known.

The input for sequencing was peripheral blood, taken on day 0 of AZD1222 vaccination. The chain uses TRBV5-1 and TRBJ2-1, with 14 bases fitting TRBD2. The sequence came from an adult in good health. The CDR3 is CASSWGLAGAGYNEQFF. For the CDR3, the DNA is TGCGCCAGCAGCTGGGGACTAGCGGGGGCAGGATACAATGAGCAGTTCTTC.